Listed below are T cell receptor beta chains from one sample, sequenced in a study of cytomegalovirus exposure and HLA in healthy donors. Sequenced by immunoSEQ multiplex PCR; TCRdb stores in-frame clones only, minus some. Counted here are 130,000 or so clones, approximately 80% occurring once; the ten biggest clones make up less than 2.5%. Sequenced input: PBMCs. The source of these receptors is a woman aged 40 to 50 in good health and CMV-seronegative. The CDR3 runs from the conserved cysteine through the conserved F or W. Each record gives: D gene, J gene, clone size, V gene, CDR3 protein, CDR3 DNA. A D gene is named only where the DNA matches it firmly. Where a row states a size, it is once, few, many or the class of an expanded clone; other rows omit it.

d_gene: TRBD2; j_gene: TRBJ2-7; abundance: -; v_gene: TRBV29-1; CDR3aa: CSALLAEGYEQYF; CDR3nt: TGCAGCGCTTTACTAGCGGAAGGCTACGAGCAGTACTTC
d_gene: TRBD1; j_gene: TRBJ1-4; abundance: -; v_gene: TRBV19; CDR3aa: CASRDRYEKLFF; CDR3nt: TGTGCCAGTCGGGACAGATATGAAAAACTGTTTTTT
d_gene: TRBD1; j_gene: TRBJ1-1; abundance: -; v_gene: TRBV2; CDR3aa: CASSVLGGQLGREAFF; CDR3nt: TGTGCCAGCAGTGTCCTAGGGGGACAGTTGGGCCGTGAAGCTTTCTTT
d_gene: -; j_gene: TRBJ2-3; abundance: -; v_gene: TRBV5-1; CDR3aa: CASSLGLSDTQYF; CDR3nt: TGCGCCAGCAGCTTGGGGCTGTCCGATACGCAGTATTTT
d_gene: -; j_gene: TRBJ2-7; abundance: -; v_gene: TRBV9; CDR3aa: CASSVGAVSYEQYF; CDR3nt: TGTGCCAGCAGCGTTGGGGCGGTCTCCTACGAGCAGTACTTC
d_gene: -; j_gene: TRBJ2-1; abundance: -; v_gene: TRBV4-1; CDR3aa: CATSSDLYNEQFF; CDR3nt: TGCGCCACCAGTAGCGACCTCTACAATGAGCAGTTCTTC
d_gene: -; j_gene: TRBJ2-7; abundance: -; v_gene: TRBV5-1; CDR3aa: CASSSGGYEQYF; CDR3nt: TGCGCCAGCAGCTCCGGAGGGTACGAGCAGTACTTC
d_gene: -; j_gene: TRBJ2-2; abundance: -; v_gene: TRBV7-9; CDR3aa: CASSPQGTANTGELFF; CDR3nt: TGTGCCAGCAGCCCTCAGGGGACGGCGAACACCGGGGAGCTGTTTTTT
d_gene: TRBD2; j_gene: TRBJ2-1; abundance: -; v_gene: TRBV25-1; CDR3aa: CASSAASGRVFNEQFF; CDR3nt: TGTGCCAGCAGTGCAGCTAGCGGGAGGGTATTCAATGAGCAGTTCTTC
d_gene: TRBD1; j_gene: TRBJ2-1; abundance: -; v_gene: TRBV6-1; CDR3aa: CASSERQGVGRQFF; CDR3nt: TGTGCCAGCAGTGAACGTCAGGGGGTCGGACGCCAGTTCTTC
d_gene: -; j_gene: TRBJ2-7; abundance: -; v_gene: TRBV20-1; CDR3aa: CSVPSSYEQYF; CDR3nt: TGCAGTGTCCCGAGCTCCTACGAGCAGTACTTC
d_gene: -; j_gene: TRBJ2-2; abundance: -; v_gene: TRBV7-9; CDR3aa: CASSRRQAPMNTGELFF; CDR3nt: TGTGCCAGCAGCCGAAGACAGGCCCCAATGAACACCGGGGAGCTGTTTTTT
d_gene: -; j_gene: TRBJ1-5; abundance: -; v_gene: TRBV4-1; CDR3aa: CASSPEGRGNQPQHF; CDR3nt: TGCGCCAGCAGCCCCGAAGGCCGAGGGAATCAGCCCCAGCATTTT
d_gene: TRBD1; j_gene: TRBJ1-1; abundance: -; v_gene: TRBV10-2; CDR3aa: CASSFSGQGGTEAFF; CDR3nt: TGCGCCAGCAGTTTCAGCGGACAGGGGGGTACTGAAGCTTTCTTT
d_gene: TRBD1; j_gene: TRBJ2-1; abundance: -; v_gene: TRBV7-9; CDR3aa: CASSYRDSFNEQFF; CDR3nt: TGTGCCAGCAGCTACCGGGACAGCTTTAATGAGCAGTTCTTC
d_gene: TRBD1; j_gene: TRBJ1-1; abundance: -; v_gene: TRBV27; CDR3aa: CASSRGGLNTEAFF; CDR3nt: TGTGCCAGCAGCAGAGGGGGCCTGAACACTGAAGCTTTCTTT
d_gene: TRBD2; j_gene: TRBJ2-7; abundance: -; v_gene: TRBV13; CDR3aa: CASRLRAGGSYEQYF; CDR3nt: TGTGCCAGCAGATTAAGAGCGGGAGGGTCCTACGAGCAGTACTTC
d_gene: TRBD1; j_gene: TRBJ2-2; abundance: -; v_gene: TRBV30; CDR3aa: CAWKLGTGDTGELFF; CDR3nt: TGTGCCTGGAAGCTAGGGACAGGGGACACCGGGGAGCTGTTTTTT
d_gene: -; j_gene: TRBJ1-4; abundance: -; v_gene: TRBV21-1; CDR3aa: CASSDIRDIDNEKLFF; CDR3nt: TGTGCCAGCAGCGACATCAGGGACATAGATAATGAAAAACTGTTTTTT
d_gene: TRBD2; j_gene: TRBJ2-5; abundance: -; v_gene: TRBV4-2; CDR3aa: CASSQDPAGGPGETQYF; CDR3nt: TGTGCCAGCAGCCAAGATCCAGCGGGGGGGCCCGGAGAGACCCAGTACTTC
d_gene: TRBD1; j_gene: TRBJ1-1; abundance: -; v_gene: TRBV19; CDR3aa: CASSTDREGDTEAFF; CDR3nt: TGTGCCAGTAGCACGGACAGGGAGGGGGACACTGAAGCTTTCTTT
d_gene: -; j_gene: TRBJ1-1; abundance: -; v_gene: TRBV15; CDR3aa: CATSREGGAKNTEAFF; CDR3nt: TGTGCCACCAGCAGAGAAGGGGGGGCTAAGAACACTGAAGCTTTCTTT
d_gene: TRBD1; j_gene: TRBJ1-4; abundance: -; v_gene: TRBV19; CDR3aa: CASSIFGQGTEKLFF; CDR3nt: TGTGCCAGTAGTATTTTTGGACAGGGAACCGAAAAACTGTTTTTT
d_gene: TRBD1; j_gene: TRBJ2-3; abundance: -; v_gene: TRBV5-1; CDR3aa: CASSIRTGGAPDTQYF; CDR3nt: TGCGCCAGCAGCATCCGAACAGGGGGCGCCCCGGATACGCAGTATTTT
d_gene: TRBD2; j_gene: TRBJ2-1; abundance: -; v_gene: TRBV9; CDR3aa: CASSVGRTSGRGNEQFF; CDR3nt: TGTGCCAGCAGCGTAGGTCGGACTAGCGGGAGGGGGAATGAGCAGTTCTTC
d_gene: TRBD1; j_gene: TRBJ1-2; abundance: -; v_gene: TRBV7-9; CDR3aa: CASSFTGDPPNYGYTF; CDR3nt: TGTGCCAGCAGTTTCACAGGGGATCCACCTAACTATGGCTACACCTTC
d_gene: -; j_gene: TRBJ2-1; abundance: -; v_gene: TRBV7-3; CDR3aa: CASSREAESYNEQFF; CDR3nt: TGTGCCAGCAGCCGAGAGGCAGAGTCCTACAATGAGCAGTTCTTC
d_gene: TRBD1; j_gene: TRBJ2-7; abundance: -; v_gene: TRBV4-1; CDR3aa: CASSLGQGRTYEQYF; CDR3nt: TGCGCCAGCAGCCTTGGACAGGGACGTACCTACGAGCAGTACTTC
d_gene: -; j_gene: TRBJ2-5; abundance: -; v_gene: TRBV2; CDR3aa: CASRGRRGSQETQYF; CDR3nt: TGTGCCAGCAGGGGGCGGCGTGGGTCCCAAGAGACCCAGTACTTC
d_gene: -; j_gene: TRBJ1-1; abundance: few; v_gene: TRBV30; CDR3aa: CAWSPGRNTEAFF; CDR3nt: TGTGCCTGGAGTCCGGGGAGGAACACTGAAGCTTTCTTT
d_gene: -; j_gene: TRBJ1-6; abundance: -; v_gene: TRBV10-3; CDR3aa: CAISERGGRASPLHF; CDR3nt: TGTGCCATCAGTGAAAGGGGGGGTAGAGCTTCACCCCTCCACTTT
d_gene: TRBD1; j_gene: TRBJ2-7; abundance: -; v_gene: TRBV30; CDR3aa: CAWRPGTGNYEQYF; CDR3nt: TGTGCCTGGAGACCCGGGACAGGGAACTACGAGCAGTACTTC
d_gene: -; j_gene: TRBJ1-1; abundance: -; v_gene: TRBV18; CDR3aa: CASSPSPRQLNTEAFF; CDR3nt: TGTGCCAGCTCACCAAGCCCCCGACAACTGAACACTGAAGCTTTCTTT
d_gene: -; j_gene: TRBJ1-1; abundance: few; v_gene: TRBV5-1; CDR3aa: CASSPGHSNTEAFF; CDR3nt: TGCGCCAGCAGCCCGGGACACTCCAACACTGAAGCTTTCTTT
d_gene: -; j_gene: TRBJ1-1; abundance: -; v_gene: TRBV7-9; CDR3aa: CASSLATSEAFF; CDR3nt: TGTGCCAGCAGCTTAGCCACGAGTGAAGCTTTCTTT
d_gene: TRBD1; j_gene: TRBJ2-7; abundance: -; v_gene: TRBV6-5; CDR3aa: CASRAGGEPTYEQYF; CDR3nt: TGTGCCAGCAGGGCAGGGGGCGAACCGACCTACGAGCAGTACTTC
d_gene: -; j_gene: TRBJ1-1; abundance: -; v_gene: TRBV19; CDR3aa: CASSTGQPVNTEAFF; CDR3nt: TGTGCCAGTAGTACTGGACAACCCGTGAACACTGAAGCTTTCTTT
d_gene: TRBD2; j_gene: TRBJ2-1; abundance: -; v_gene: TRBV5-1; CDR3aa: CASSLTGTRNNEQFF; CDR3nt: TGCGCCAGCAGCCTAACCGGGACTAGAAACAATGAGCAGTTCTTC
d_gene: TRBD2; j_gene: TRBJ2-1; abundance: -; v_gene: TRBV5-1; CDR3aa: CASSLAVAGEPAFF; CDR3nt: TGCGCCAGCAGCTTGGCCGTAGCGGGGGAGCCCGCGTTCTTC
d_gene: TRBD2; j_gene: TRBJ2-1; abundance: -; v_gene: TRBV30; CDR3aa: CAWSALAGVWNEQFF; CDR3nt: TGTGCCTGGAGTGCTCTAGCGGGGGTTTGGAATGAGCAGTTCTTC
d_gene: TRBD1; j_gene: TRBJ1-1; abundance: few; v_gene: TRBV6-6; CDR3aa: CASRDGQGALTEAFF; CDR3nt: TGTGCCAGCAGGGATGGACAGGGGGCTCTCACTGAAGCTTTCTTT
d_gene: TRBD1; j_gene: TRBJ2-7; abundance: -; v_gene: TRBV5-6; CDR3aa: CASSGLTGRGEQYF; CDR3nt: TGTGCCAGCAGCGGCCTGACAGGGCGCGGCGAGCAGTACTTC
d_gene: -; j_gene: TRBJ2-1; abundance: -; v_gene: TRBV12-5; CDR3aa: CASGGRIASSYNEQFF; CDR3nt: TGTGCTAGTGGGGGGAGGATCGCTTCCTCCTACAATGAGCAGTTCTTC
d_gene: TRBD1; j_gene: TRBJ2-7; abundance: -; v_gene: TRBV6-5; CDR3aa: CASSLTGNYEQYF; CDR3nt: TGTGCCAGCAGCCTGACAGGGAACTACGAGCAGTACTTC
d_gene: -; j_gene: TRBJ2-7; abundance: -; v_gene: TRBV23-1; CDR3aa: CASSLPRPGHGSEEQYF; CDR3nt: TGCGCCAGCAGTCTCCCTCGACCGGGACATGGGTCGGAAGAGCAGTACTTC
d_gene: TRBD2; j_gene: TRBJ2-3; abundance: -; v_gene: TRBV5-6; CDR3aa: CASSWIFSGIVGTDTQYF; CDR3nt: TGTGCCAGCAGCTGGATCTTTAGCGGGATAGTAGGCACAGATACGCAGTATTTT
d_gene: -; j_gene: TRBJ2-1; abundance: -; v_gene: TRBV1; CDR3aa: CTSSHKDPDRGHEQFF; CDR3nt: TGCACCAGCAGCCATAAAGATCCGGACAGGGGGCATGAGCAGTTCTTC
d_gene: -; j_gene: TRBJ1-2; abundance: -; v_gene: TRBV6-5; CDR3aa: CASSPGGVGYGYTF; CDR3nt: TGTGCCAGCAGCCCCGGGGGGGTCGGCTATGGCTACACCTTC
d_gene: TRBD2; j_gene: TRBJ2-1; abundance: -; v_gene: TRBV5-6; CDR3aa: CASSLVGTSGGLKQFF; CDR3nt: TGTGCCAGCAGCTTGGTAGGGACTAGCGGGGGTCTTAAGCAGTTCTTC
d_gene: -; j_gene: TRBJ2-7; abundance: -; v_gene: TRBV6-5; CDR3aa: CASSYQPGTPHYEQYF; CDR3nt: TGTGCCAGCAGTTATCAACCAGGGACACCCCACTACGAGCAGTACTTC
d_gene: TRBD2; j_gene: TRBJ2-7; abundance: -; v_gene: TRBV7-9; CDR3aa: CASSLGASGMGEQYF; CDR3nt: TGTGCCAGCAGCTTAGGGGCTAGCGGGATGGGCGAGCAGTACTTC
d_gene: TRBD1; j_gene: TRBJ1-5; abundance: -; v_gene: TRBV19; CDR3aa: CASSITGDIQPQHF; CDR3nt: TGTGCCAGTAGTATAACAGGGGATATTCAGCCCCAGCATTTT
d_gene: TRBD1; j_gene: TRBJ1-1; abundance: -; v_gene: TRBV7-9; CDR3aa: CASSLGQGVWTEAFF; CDR3nt: TGTGCCAGCAGCTTAGGACAGGGGGTATGGACTGAAGCTTTCTTT
d_gene: TRBD1; j_gene: TRBJ2-1; abundance: -; v_gene: TRBV5-4; CDR3aa: CASSTGQSSYNEQFF; CDR3nt: TGTGCCAGCAGCACGGGACAGAGCTCCTACAATGAGCAGTTCTTC